These 15 T cell receptor beta chains originate from one sample sequenced in a study of T cells in Graves' hyperthyroidism and ophthalmopathy. RNA transcripts provided the source from which TCR beta CDR3 regions were amplified. The HTBI set primed first-round TCR CDR3 RT-PCR. From the multiplex PCR reads, TCRdb called clonotypes with MiXCR, one entry per CDR3 protein. The sample lists hundreds of thousands of distinct CDR3 sequences, 12% to 15% seen once, with about 15% in the top ten. What was sequenced was blood. These receptors were collected from a woman between 35 and 50 years old with Graves' hyperthyroidism.

This clonotype was detected many times. In DNA, the CDR3 is TGCGCCAGCAGCTTGTGGGGACAGGGGGCCGAGACCCAGTACTTC. The encoded protein is CASSLWGQGAETQYF. The genes are TRBV5-1 and TRBJ2-5, with 12 bases identical to TRBD1. The trim removed 1 base at V and 5 bases at J, leaving 3 bases unmatched. This CDR3 is built from 15 residues. Looked up from germline, CDR1 is SGHRS and CDR2 is YFSETQ.

This clonotype was detected many times. The chain joins TRBV28 to TRBJ2-7; 10 bases fit TRBD1. The length of the CDR3 is 14 residues. The V segment lost 8 bases and the J segment 4 bases; nucleotides outside the gene matches: 8. The germline CDR1 and CDR2 sequences are MDHEN and SYDVKM. CDR3 DNA sequence: TGTGCCAGCGGGACCGGGACAGGGGTTTACGAGCAGTACTTC. It is translated as CASGTGTGVYEQYF.

The table lists this clonotype with many counts. The chain couples TRBV28 to TRBJ2-4, with a possible D match to TRBD1 (6 bases). The CDR3 has 14 residues. V lost 5 bases and J lost 6, with 14 bases in between. Germline V gene data show CDR1 as MDHEN and CDR2 as SYDVKM. CDR3 loop: CASSEKQGGNIQYF. The CDR3 nucleotides read TGTGCCAGCAGTGAAAAACAAGGGGGAAACATTCAGTACTTC.

This clonotype was counted many times. V is TRBV27 and J is TRBJ2-7, with D possibly TRBD2 on 5 matching bases. The CDR3 contains 15 residues. Looked up from germline, CDR1 is MNHEY and CDR2 is SMNVEV (reference sequence). The V gene lost 0 bases and the J gene lost 2 bases, with 11 bases spanning the gap. This CDR3 is CASSLSPGNPYEQYF. For the CDR3, the DNA is TGTGCCAGCAGTTTATCACCGGGAAATCCCTACGAGCAGTACTTC.

This clonotype was counted ten times or more. For the CDR3, the DNA is TGTGCCAGCCTCAATCAAGGACAGGGATCCCCGAACACCGGGGAGCTGTTTTTT. Protein sequence: CASLNQGQGSPNTGELFF. The rearrangement uses TRBV12-3 or TRBV12-4 and TRBJ2-2, with 8 bases fitting TRBD1. Trimming at V came to 8 bases and at J to 0 bases, leaving 14 bases not matched to a gene. The CDR3 extends over 18 amino acids.

This clonotype has ten or more counts. The chain links TRBV20-1 to TRBJ1-2; D is possibly TRBD1 (5 bases). V lost 0 bases to trimming and J lost 5 bases, with 16 bases between them. Looked up from germline, CDR1 is DFQATT and CDR2 is SNEGSKA (reference sequence). The CDR3 sequence is 15 residues long. The CDR3 DNA sequence: TGCAGTGCTAGAGATGTAAACAGGCCAGAGTATGGCTACACCTTC. This sequence encodes CSARDVNRPEYGYTF.

This clonotype appeared many times. The chain joins TRBV20-1 to TRBJ2-1, with D perhaps matching TRBD2 (5 bases). V lost 0 bases to trimming and J lost 6 bases, with 18 bases between them. The length of the CDR3 is 16 residues. CDR1 is DFQATT and CDR2 is SNEGSKA in the germline V gene (reference sequence). CDR3 sequence (DNA): TGCAGTGCTAGAGATTATAGTAGTCCCGGGGTCAATGAGCAGTTCTTC. This sequence encodes CSARDYSSPGVNEQFF.

The chain links TRBV20-1 to TRBJ1-5; 7 nucleotides agree with TRBD1. V gave up 4 bases and J gave up 5 bases; unmatched junction bases: 5. The CDR3 runs 13 residues. Germline CDR1 is DFQATT and CDR2 is SNEGSKA (reference sequence). The CDR3 here is CSATTGRDQPQHF. The CDR3 DNA reads as TGCAGTGCTACGACAGGGCGCGATCAGCCCCAGCATTTT.

This clonotype was recorded at least ten times. The chain employs TRBV28 and TRBJ1-2; D uncertain. V was trimmed by 5 bases and J by 8 bases, leaving 12 bases between them. CDR1 is MDHEN, CDR2 SYDVKM, per germline. The CDR3 covers 12 residues. CDR3 coding DNA: TGTGCCAGCAGTAGGAGGGATGGCGGCTACACCTTC. It yields the protein CASSRRDGGYTF.

This rearrangement joins TRBV30 to TRBJ2-3, with a possible D match to TRBD2 (6 bases). In germline, CDR1 is GTSNPN, CDR2 SVGIG (reference sequence). There are 13 residues in the CDR3. Trimming took 4 bases from V and 2 from J, leaving 10 bases between them. The CDR3, as DNA: TGTGCCTGGAATGGGGGGATCACAGATACGCAGTATTTT. Translating gives CAWNGGITDTQYF.

The V gene is TRBV29-1, the J gene TRBJ2-1; possible D gene TRBD2, 6 bases. Germline CDR1 and CDR2: SQVTM and ANQGSEA. The germline V and J ends were trimmed by 8 bases and 1 base, with 12 bases remaining between them. CDR3 length equals 13 residues. The CDR3 protein is CSPTGVSYNEQFF. The DNA for the CDR3 is TGCAGCCCCACGGGAGTTTCCTACAATGAGCAGTTCTTC.

This clonotype was seen repeatedly, ten times or more. The chain carries TRBV7-9 and TRBJ2-1, with a possible D match to TRBD1 (6 bases). This CDR3 comprises 14 residues. Germline-derived CDR1 and CDR2 are SEHNR and FQNEAQ (reference sequence). The germline V and J ends were trimmed by 8 bases and 8 bases, with 19 bases remaining between them. CDR3 sequence reads: CASATQSHRDEQFF. The CDR3 DNA is TGTGCCAGCGCGACCCAATCCCACAGGGATGAGCAGTTCTTC.

This clonotype has more than one count but fewer than ten. CDR3 nucleotides: TGCGCCAGCAGCTTGGGGTCAGCAAGCTCCTACGAGCAGTACTTC. Translating it yields CASSLGSASSYEQYF. J is TRBJ2-7 and V is TRBV5-1; D remains unclear. V lost 0 bases to trimming and J lost 0 bases, with 10 bases between them. Germline CDR1 and CDR2: SGHRS and YFSETQ. The CDR3 totals 15 residues.

The chain joins TRBV19 to TRBJ2-1; 7 bases map to TRBD2. The junction had 4 bases not matched to a gene; V was cut back by 2 bases and J by 9 bases. Germline CDR1 and CDR2: LNHDA and SQIVND (reference sequence). This CDR3 has 13 residues. The DNA for the CDR3 is TGTGCCAGTAGTATACAGACTAGCATTGAGCAGTTCTTC. This encodes CASSIQTSIEQFF.

The gene calls are TRBV5-5 and TRBJ2-1; 13 bases line up with TRBD2. Germline CDR1 is SGHKS and CDR2 is YYEKEE (reference sequence). CDR3 size: 17 residues. V gave up 4 bases and J gave up 8 bases; unmatched junction bases: 12. For the CDR3, the DNA is TGTGCCAGCAGCCCCAGGACAGGACTAGCGGGAGTGGATGAGCAGTTCTTC. Translation gives CASSPRTGLAGVDEQFF.